This is a list of T cell receptor beta chains from one sample in a study of T cells in Graves' hyperthyroidism and ophthalmopathy. TCRdb independently ran MiXCR on the multiplex PCR reads; one entry per CDR3 protein. Among over 120,000 distinct CDR3 sequences, approximately 20% were seen once, and the ten largest hold about 67%. Sequences were obtained from blood. The receptors were gathered from a woman aged 45-59 years with Graves' hyperthyroidism that later progressed to Graves' ophthalmopathy. CDR3s include the opening cysteine and the closing phenylalanine or tryptophan. Each record gives: D gene, J gene, clone size, V gene, CDR3 DNA, CDR3 protein. D genes are given only for firm matches. A clone size is listed for some rows: how often the clone was seen (once, few, many), or a class if it is expanded.

D gene: .; J gene: TRBJ2-7; clone size: many; V gene: TRBV6-6; CDR3 DNA: TGTGCCAGCAGTTACTCTGGAGCCTACGAGCAGTACTTC; CDR3 protein: CASSYSGAYEQYF
D gene: .; J gene: TRBJ1-3; clone size: .; V gene: TRBV7-2; CDR3 DNA: TGTGCCAGCAGCTTAGGGACACTCGGGGGAAACACCATATATTTT; CDR3 protein: CASSLGTLGGNTIYF
D gene: .; J gene: TRBJ2-3; clone size: many; V gene: TRBV28; CDR3 DNA: TGTGCCAGCAGTCCACCAGGGGCGGGTTCTAGCACAGATACGCAGTATTTT; CDR3 protein: CASSPPGAGSSTDTQYF
D gene: TRBD1; J gene: TRBJ2-1; clone size: .; V gene: TRBV12-3/TRBV12-4; CDR3 DNA: TGTGCCAGCAGTTTACAGGGGGCCGGTTCTCGTGAGCAGTTCTTC; CDR3 protein: CASSLQGAGSREQFF
D gene: .; J gene: TRBJ2-5; clone size: .; V gene: TRBV3-1; CDR3 DNA: TGTGCCAGCAGCCAAGGTACAGTCCAAGAGACCCAGTACTTC; CDR3 protein: CASSQGTVQETQYF
D gene: .; J gene: TRBJ2-2; clone size: .; V gene: TRBV7-3; CDR3 DNA: TGTGCCAGCAGCTTAAGCCCCGGGGCAATCGCCGGGGAGCTGTTTTTT; CDR3 protein: CASSLSPGAIAGELFF
D gene: .; J gene: TRBJ2-5; clone size: many; V gene: TRBV4-1; CDR3 DNA: TGCGCCAGCAGCCAATATAGGGTTTCGGAGACCCAGTACTTC; CDR3 protein: CASSQYRVSETQYF
D gene: TRBD2; J gene: TRBJ2-7; clone size: many; V gene: TRBV11-3; CDR3 DNA: TGTGCCAGCAGCTTAGTAAAAGGGACTAGCGGGAGGGCGACCTACGAGCAGTACTTC; CDR3 protein: CASSLVKGTSGRATYEQYF
D gene: .; J gene: TRBJ2-3; clone size: .; V gene: TRBV29-1; CDR3 DNA: TGCAGCGTTGAATTTTGGGTGGGGGGAGGCACAGATACGCAGTATTTT; CDR3 protein: CSVEFWVGGGTDTQYF
D gene: .; J gene: TRBJ1-2; clone size: many; V gene: TRBV20-1; CDR3 DNA: TGCAGTGCTACAGTTCCGAGCAGCTATGGCTACACCTTC; CDR3 protein: CSATVPSSYGYTF
D gene: TRBD1; J gene: TRBJ2-5; clone size: .; V gene: TRBV10-2; CDR3 DNA: TGCGCCAGCAGGGAGACAGGGATGGAGACCCAGTACTTC; CDR3 protein: CASRETGMETQYF
D gene: TRBD2; J gene: TRBJ2-1; clone size: few; V gene: TRBV25-1; CDR3 DNA: TGTGCCAGCAGTGGCCCGGGACTAGTCAATGAGCAGTTCTTC; CDR3 protein: CASSGPGLVNEQFF
D gene: TRBD1; J gene: TRBJ1-4; clone size: .; V gene: TRBV28; CDR3 DNA: TGTGCCAGCACCCCACAGGGGCCGGGGACTAATGAAAAACTGTTTTTT; CDR3 protein: CASTPQGPGTNEKLFF
D gene: TRBD2; J gene: TRBJ2-5; clone size: .; V gene: TRBV30; CDR3 DNA: TGTGCCTGGAGTATCAACGGGAGGCGGGAGACCCAGTACTTC; CDR3 protein: CAWSINGRRETQYF
D gene: TRBD1; J gene: TRBJ1-1; clone size: many; V gene: TRBV19; CDR3 DNA: TGTGCCAGTAGTATTATAGGGGGCGAAACTGAAGCTTTCTTT; CDR3 protein: CASSIIGGETEAFF
D gene: TRBD2; J gene: TRBJ2-7; clone size: many; V gene: TRBV3-1; CDR3 DNA: TGTGCCAGCAGCCCACTAGCGGGAGGTGGCGAGCAGTACTTC; CDR3 protein: CASSPLAGGGEQYF
D gene: TRBD1; J gene: TRBJ1-6; clone size: many; V gene: TRBV12-3/TRBV12-4; CDR3 DNA: TGTGCCAGCAGTTTGGCGACAGGGAGGCGAGGCTCACCCCTCCACTTT; CDR3 protein: CASSLATGRRGSPLHF
D gene: .; J gene: TRBJ2-6; clone size: many; V gene: TRBV6-1; CDR3 DNA: TGTGCCAGCAGTTTAGGCAACTCTGGGGCCAACGTCCTGACTTTC; CDR3 protein: CASSLGNSGANVLTF
D gene: .; J gene: TRBJ2-1; clone size: many; V gene: TRBV12-3/TRBV12-4; CDR3 DNA: TGTGCCAGCAGTTTACAATTGGGGGCCTCCTACAATGAGCAGTTCTTC; CDR3 protein: CASSLQLGASYNEQFF
D gene: .; J gene: TRBJ1-1; clone size: many; V gene: TRBV7-3; CDR3 DNA: TGTGCCAGCAGCTTATCTTACAGGTTGAACACTGAAGCTTTCTTT; CDR3 protein: CASSLSYRLNTEAFF
D gene: .; J gene: TRBJ1-2; clone size: few; V gene: TRBV19; CDR3 DNA: TGTGCCAGTAGTATAGGAAGGGGACCTAACTATGGCTACACCTTC; CDR3 protein: CASSIGRGPNYGYTF
D gene: .; J gene: TRBJ2-3; clone size: .; V gene: TRBV29-1; CDR3 DNA: TGCAGCGTTGGAAGGCTGGGGGATACGCAGTATTTT; CDR3 protein: CSVGRLGDTQYF
D gene: .; J gene: TRBJ2-1; clone size: few; V gene: TRBV10-3; CDR3 DNA: TGTGCCATCAGTGAGTCGGACGACTACAATGAGCAGTTCTTC; CDR3 protein: CAISESDDYNEQFF
D gene: TRBD2; J gene: TRBJ2-1; clone size: many; V gene: TRBV2; CDR3 DNA: TGTGCCAGCAAGCCCCCCAGACTAGCGGACAATGAGCAGTTCTTC; CDR3 protein: CASKPPRLADNEQFF
D gene: TRBD2; J gene: TRBJ2-1; clone size: few; V gene: TRBV7-2; CDR3 DNA: TGTGCCAGCAGCTCTATAAGCCCGGGACTAGCGGGAGGGCCCCCGAATGAGCAGTTCTTC; CDR3 protein: CASSSISPGLAGGPPNEQFF
D gene: TRBD1; J gene: TRBJ2-3; clone size: many; V gene: TRBV27; CDR3 DNA: TGTGCCAGCAGTCCATCGACAGGGGATGGAGTAGATACGCAGTATTTT; CDR3 protein: CASSPSTGDGVDTQYF
D gene: .; J gene: TRBJ1-3; clone size: .; V gene: TRBV28; CDR3 DNA: TGTGCCAGCAGGTACGGGACTGCTGGAAACACCATATATTTT; CDR3 protein: CASRYGTAGNTIYF
D gene: .; J gene: TRBJ2-1; clone size: .; V gene: TRBV28; CDR3 DNA: TGTGCCAGCAGTTTTTGGGCCTACAATGAGCAGTTCTTC; CDR3 protein: CASSFWAYNEQFF
D gene: TRBD1; J gene: TRBJ1-1; clone size: many; V gene: TRBV6-1; CDR3 DNA: TGTGCCAGCAGCGCCCTCGCAGGGGGGGTCGGCACTGAAGCTTTCTTT; CDR3 protein: CASSALAGGVGTEAFF
D gene: TRBD2; J gene: TRBJ2-5; clone size: few; V gene: TRBV3-1; CDR3 DNA: TGTGCCAGCAGCCAAAATGGGGCGGGAGGGCCCCAGTACTTC; CDR3 protein: CASSQNGAGGPQYF
D gene: .; J gene: TRBJ2-3; clone size: few; V gene: TRBV6-2/TRBV6-3; CDR3 DNA: TGTGCCAGCGGGATCGCAGATACGCAGTATTTT; CDR3 protein: CASGIADTQYF
D gene: .; J gene: TRBJ1-1; clone size: .; V gene: TRBV3-1; CDR3 DNA: TGTGCCAGCAGCTCGAGCTCGCGGCAGGGTGTCGGAGCTTTCTTT; CDR3 protein: CASSSSSRQGVGAFF
D gene: TRBD1; J gene: TRBJ1-3; clone size: many; V gene: TRBV28; CDR3 DNA: TGTGCCAGCAGTCCCCTGACAGGGCGGCTTGACACCATATATTTT; CDR3 protein: CASSPLTGRLDTIYF
D gene: TRBD1; J gene: TRBJ2-7; clone size: many; V gene: TRBV28; CDR3 DNA: TGTGCCAGCAGTACCGGGACAGGGAGCCACGAGCAGTACTTC; CDR3 protein: CASSTGTGSHEQYF
D gene: .; J gene: TRBJ2-5; clone size: few; V gene: TRBV20-1; CDR3 DNA: TGCAGTGCTAGCCATCAAGAGACCCAGTACTTC; CDR3 protein: CSASHQETQYF
D gene: .; J gene: TRBJ1-5; clone size: few; V gene: TRBV20-1; CDR3 DNA: TGCAGTGTCGGGGGCCGCAATCAGCCCCAGCATTTT; CDR3 protein: CSVGGRNQPQHF
D gene: .; J gene: TRBJ2-3; clone size: few; V gene: TRBV12-3/TRBV12-4; CDR3 DNA: TGTGCCAGCAGTTTAGTAGCAGCAGAAGATACGCAGTATTTT; CDR3 protein: CASSLVAAEDTQYF
D gene: .; J gene: TRBJ2-7; clone size: .; V gene: TRBV2; CDR3 DNA: TGTGCCAGCAAAGGTGGAGGGCTTCCTTCCTACGAGCAGTACTTC; CDR3 protein: CASKGGGLPSYEQYF
D gene: .; J gene: TRBJ1-1; clone size: many; V gene: TRBV18; CDR3 DNA: TGTGCCAGCGCTACGGCCTTCATGAACACTGAAGCTTTCTTT; CDR3 protein: CASATAFMNTEAFF
D gene: .; J gene: TRBJ2-1; clone size: many; V gene: TRBV7-8; CDR3 DNA: TGTGCCAGCAGCGGATCAGGGTTTATCAATGAGCAGTTCTTC; CDR3 protein: CASSGSGFINEQFF
D gene: .; J gene: TRBJ1-1; clone size: .; V gene: TRBV20-1; CDR3 DNA: TGCAGTGCTAGGATTGGATTGAACACTGAAGCTTTCTTT; CDR3 protein: CSARIGLNTEAFF
D gene: .; J gene: TRBJ1-5; clone size: many; V gene: TRBV28; CDR3 DNA: TGTGCCAGCAGTTTATCTATGGGCAGCAATCAGCCCCAGCATTTT; CDR3 protein: CASSLSMGSNQPQHF
D gene: .; J gene: TRBJ1-5; clone size: few; V gene: TRBV27; CDR3 DNA: TGTGCCAGCAGTTTAGGCCGGGGAGGGCAGCCCCAGCATTTT; CDR3 protein: CASSLGRGGQPQHF
D gene: TRBD2; J gene: TRBJ2-1; clone size: .; V gene: TRBV30; CDR3 DNA: TGTGCCTGGGGCCGACTAGCGGAAATCAATGAGCAGTTCTTC; CDR3 protein: CAWGRLAEINEQFF
D gene: .; J gene: TRBJ1-1; clone size: many; V gene: TRBV2; CDR3 DNA: TGTGCCAGCAGGGTTCCGGGGCCCGGCGGAGCTTTCTTT; CDR3 protein: CASRVPGPGGAFF
D gene: TRBD1; J gene: TRBJ2-7; clone size: many; V gene: TRBV7-9; CDR3 DNA: TGTGCCAGCAGTCAGACAGGGCTGAGGGAGCAGTACTTC; CDR3 protein: CASSQTGLREQYF
D gene: TRBD1; J gene: TRBJ2-7; clone size: few; V gene: TRBV20-1; CDR3 DNA: TGCAGTGCTAGAGAGTGGGACAGGGTAAAAGAGCAGTACTTC; CDR3 protein: CSAREWDRVKEQYF
D gene: .; J gene: TRBJ2-7; clone size: many; V gene: TRBV10-1; CDR3 DNA: TGCGCCAGCTCCCGGGCCCCCACCAACGAGCAGTACTTC; CDR3 protein: CASSRAPTNEQYF
D gene: .; J gene: TRBJ1-1; clone size: many; V gene: TRBV18; CDR3 DNA: TGTGCCAGCTCACCACCCCTGGGAACTGAAGCTTTCTTT; CDR3 protein: CASSPPLGTEAFF
D gene: TRBD1; J gene: TRBJ2-3; clone size: many; V gene: TRBV11-2; CDR3 DNA: TGTGCCAGCAGCTCGGGACAGGGGGCAGATACGCAGTATTTT; CDR3 protein: CASSSGQGADTQYF
D gene: TRBD1; J gene: TRBJ2-2; clone size: many; V gene: TRBV2; CDR3 DNA: TGTGCCAGCAGTACGACAGGGGGCAGCACCGGGGAGCTGTTTTTT; CDR3 protein: CASSTTGGSTGELFF
D gene: .; J gene: TRBJ2-2; clone size: .; V gene: TRBV2; CDR3 DNA: TGTGCCAGCAAGGGCGGGACATCGAACACCGGGGAGCTGTTTTTT; CDR3 protein: CASKGGTSNTGELFF
D gene: TRBD1; J gene: TRBJ2-4; clone size: many; V gene: TRBV30; CDR3 DNA: TGTGCCTGGTCGGGACAGGGTCTCCTAGCCAAAAACATTCAGTACTTC; CDR3 protein: CAWSGQGLLAKNIQYF
D gene: .; J gene: TRBJ2-1; clone size: .; V gene: TRBV9; CDR3 DNA: TGTGCCAGCAGCGTAGACCCCCGGTGGGACAATGAGCAGTTCTTC; CDR3 protein: CASSVDPRWDNEQFF
D gene: .; J gene: TRBJ1-5; clone size: .; V gene: TRBV20-1; CDR3 DNA: TGCAGTGCTAGAGATTTGGATCAGCCCCAGCATTTT; CDR3 protein: CSARDLDQPQHF
D gene: .; J gene: TRBJ2-1; clone size: few; V gene: TRBV27; CDR3 DNA: TGTGCCAGCAGTCCCCTGCGGACCACCTACAATGAGCAGTTCTTC; CDR3 protein: CASSPLRTTYNEQFF
D gene: TRBD1; J gene: TRBJ1-2; clone size: .; V gene: TRBV28; CDR3 DNA: TGTGCCAGCAGGACAGGGGCCTATGGCTACACCTTC; CDR3 protein: CASRTGAYGYTF
D gene: TRBD2; J gene: TRBJ2-7; clone size: many; V gene: TRBV28; CDR3 DNA: TGTGCCAGCAGTTTAGGGGGACTAGGATTCTACGAGCAGTACTTC; CDR3 protein: CASSLGGLGFYEQYF
D gene: .; J gene: TRBJ2-5; clone size: many; V gene: TRBV18; CDR3 DNA: TGTGCCAGCTCACTACGGCCGGGGGAGACCCAGTACTTC; CDR3 protein: CASSLRPGETQYF
D gene: .; J gene: TRBJ1-5; clone size: .; V gene: TRBV19; CDR3 DNA: TGTGCCAGTAGTCCAGGGGACAATCAGCCCCAGCATTTT; CDR3 protein: CASSPGDNQPQHF